This TCR beta chain originates from a study of shared clonotypes between healthy human individuals. Across the whole study: Three CD4 naive, three CD4 memory, two CD8 naive and one CD8 memory plate were used per donor. Study outcomes and limitations: The authors sampled blood alone, and tissue repertoires likely differ.

As regards this clone: Antigen specificity is unknown.

V lost 7 bases to trimming and J lost 15 bases, with 10 bases between them. The CDR3 extends over 9 amino acids. Germline V gene sequence: CDR1 MNHEY, CDR2 SVGAGI. The material for each subset, its genomic DNA, was split evenly across several immunoSEQ plates. TCRdb's table, derived via immunoSEQ multiplex PCR, lists solely in-frame clones and lacks some. The sample holds approximately 2.1 million clones, 80% to 95% seen once. Each donor was a Caucasian adult residing in Nashville, Tennessee. The chain combines TRBV6-5 with TRBJ2-1; no firm D call. Sequencing used naive CD4+ T cells from PBMCs. Stated subset: CD45RA+ positively selected. The TCR was taken from a young man in good health. Some clones in this sample may be carry-over from other donors' samples. The CDR3 spells CASIPDRFF. Written as DNA, the CDR3 is TGTGCCAGCATCCCGGATAGGTTCTTC.